This T cell receptor beta chain stems from a study of OX40 agonist ivuxolimab in advanced cancers. Study-level background: Dose-escalation patients were diagnosed with hepatocellular carcinoma, melanoma, renal cell cancer or head and neck cancer.

Any history of autoimmune disease or systemic immunosuppression disqualified patients. This clone has just one count. The antigen is undetermined. CDR3 length: 18 residues. The V gene end was trimmed by 0 bases and the J gene end by 0 bases; junction bases not matched to a gene: 8. Germline-derived CDR1 and CDR2 are SQVTM and ANQGSEA. Study conclusions and caveats: On average, a greater number of expanded clones characterised CD8+ T cells relative to CD4+.

Clones were read by immunoSEQ multiplex PCR, and TCRdb kept only the in-frame ones, dropping some. The data hold tens of thousands of clones, with 81% observed a single time. The starting material was CD4+ or CD8+ T cells sorted from blood, obtained in a trial of the OX40 agonist ivuxolimab. V gene TRBV29-1 combines with J gene TRBJ2-1, with 10 bases aligning to TRBD2. The clonotype originates from an adult with an advanced solid tumor such as melanoma, head and neck, liver or kidney cancer. The CDR3, as DNA: TGCAGCGTTGAAGAGTGGGATAGCGGGAGGAGCTCCTACAATGAGCAGTTCTTC. This gives the protein CSVEEWDSGRSSYNEQFF.